These T cell receptor beta chains were read from a single sample in a study of cytomegalovirus exposure and HLA in healthy donors. TCRdb's table, derived via immunoSEQ multiplex PCR, lists solely in-frame clones and lacks some. The repertoire has 150,000 to 200,000 clones, 86% of them found once; the top ten carry around 1.6%. The sequenced sample was PBMCs. The receptors stem from a woman aged 18-29 years in good health and CMV-seronegative. The CDR3 runs from the conserved cysteine through the conserved F or W. A D gene is named only where the DNA matches it firmly. Only part of the rows carry a size: once, few, many, or a class if the clone is expanded.

clone_size j_call v_call d_call cdr3_length cdr3_aa cdr3_nt
NA TRBJ1-6 TRBV2 TRBD1 15 CASRGDRGGNSPLHF TGTGCCAGCAGAGGAGACAGGGGCGGTAATTCACCCCTCCACTTT
NA TRBJ1-1 TRBV29-1 TRBD1 14 CSVEGGQGKDGAFF TGCAGCGTTGAAGGAGGACAGGGTAAAGACGGAGCTTTCTTT
NA TRBJ2-5 TRBV5-6 NA 14 CASNPFSGNETQYF TGTGCCAGCAACCCCTTTTCGGGGAACGAGACCCAGTACTTC
NA TRBJ2-5 TRBV6-5 TRBD1 14 CASSRGQGVKTQYF TGTGCCAGCAGCCGGGGACAGGGAGTAAAGACCCAGTACTTC
NA TRBJ1-1 TRBV19 NA 11 CASSIFSEAFF TGTGCCAGTAGTATTTTCTCTGAAGCTTTCTTT
NA TRBJ1-2 TRBV29-1 TRBD1 15 CSVENTGQPDYGYTF TGCAGCGTGGAAAATACGGGACAGCCGGACTATGGCTACACCTTC
NA TRBJ1-1 TRBV6-1 NA 15 CASTQRGMWVTEAFF TGTGCCAGCACCCAAAGGGGAATGTGGGTCACTGAAGCTTTCTTT
NA TRBJ2-5 TRBV6-4 TRBD1 15 CASSGDPGGLETQYF TGTGCCAGCAGCGGAGATCCAGGGGGCCTAGAGACCCAGTACTTC
NA TRBJ2-1 TRBV7-9 NA 11 CASSPDNEQFF TGTGCCAGCAGCCCCGACAATGAGCAGTTCTTC
NA TRBJ2-7 TRBV10-3 NA 15 CAISEGVQSSYEQYF TGTGCCATCAGTGAAGGAGTTCAGAGCTCCTACGAGCAGTACTTC
once TRBJ1-6 TRBV27 TRBD1 18 CASRPRGQGEGIGSPLHF TGTGCCAGCAGGCCAAGGGGACAGGGGGAAGGAATAGGTTCACCCCTCCACTTT
NA TRBJ2-1 TRBV7-6 NA 14 CASSPLQLHNEQFF TGTGCCAGCAGCCCCCTTCAACTGCACAATGAGCAGTTCTTC
once TRBJ2-3 TRBV4-1 NA 16 CASSARGSSYTDTQYF TGCGCCAGCAGCGCAAGGGGCTCAAGTTACACAGATACGCAGTATTTT
NA TRBJ1-5 TRBV9 NA 14 CASAGTLTNQPQHF TGTGCCAGCGCGGGGACTCTTACTAATCAGCCCCAGCATTTT
NA TRBJ2-7 TRBV9 TRBD2 16 CASSASGPGGSYEQYF TGTGCCAGCAGCGCCTCCGGGCCGGGGGGATCCTACGAGCAGTACTTC
few TRBJ2-1 TRBV6-1 TRBD1 13 CASGQVFYNEQFF TGTGCCAGCGGACAGGTTTTTTACAATGAGCAGTTCTTC
NA TRBJ1-1 TRBV29-1 NA 14 CSVVGSRRNTEAFF TGCAGCGTTGTTGGCTCCCGAAGAAACACTGAAGCTTTCTTT
NA TRBJ1-1 TRBV7-3 NA 14 CASSSGQRNTEAFF TGTGCCAGCAGCTCTGGACAAAGGAACACTGAAGCTTTCTTT
NA TRBJ1-2 TRBV4-1 TRBD1 18 CASSQANSYFGQTGGYTF TGCGCCAGCAGCCAAGCTAATTCTTATTTCGGACAGACAGGGGGCTACACCTTC
few TRBJ1-5 TRBV6-1 NA 13 CASTRGSNQPQHF TGTGCCAGCACCAGGGGTAGCAATCAGCCCCAGCATTTT
once TRBJ2-1 TRBV7-8 TRBD2 14 CASSLLAGGPEQFF TGTGCCAGCAGCTTACTAGCGGGGGGCCCTGAGCAGTTCTTC
NA TRBJ1-2 TRBV27 NA 14 CASRPKGLSRAYTF TGTGCCAGCAGACCGAAGGGACTTAGTCGTGCCTACACCTTC
NA TRBJ2-7 TRBV12-5 NA 13 CASGLVGGREQYF TGTGCTAGTGGTTTGGTAGGGGGACGCGAGCAGTACTTC
NA TRBJ2-5 TRBV11-3 NA 14 CASSLDQGRETQYF TGTGCCAGCAGCTTAGACCAGGGTCGAGAGACCCAGTACTTC
NA TRBJ1-5 TRBV7-9 NA 14 CASSLVGLHQPQHF TGTGCCAGCAGCTTAGTGGGACTCCATCAGCCCCAGCATTTT
NA TRBJ1-6 TRBV7-2 NA 13 CASSLGLNSPLHF TGTGCCAGCAGCTTAGGTCTCAATTCACCCCTCCACTTT
NA TRBJ2-7 TRBV4-1 TRBD1 15 CASSPGQGASYEQYF TGCGCCAGCAGCCCCGGACAGGGGGCGTCCTACGAGCAGTACTTC
NA TRBJ1-5 TRBV10-3 TRBD1 15 CAISESGAGGSAQHF TGTGCCATCAGTGAGTCGGGGGCAGGGGGCTCGGCCCAGCATTTT
once TRBJ2-3 TRBV29-1 NA 12 CSGLPPGDTQYF TGCAGCGGGCTCCCGCCGGGGGATACGCAGTATTTT
once TRBJ1-5 TRBV6-5 NA 15 CASRDSRGGNQPQHF TGTGCCAGCAGGGACAGCAGGGGCGGCAATCAGCCCCAGCATTTT
NA TRBJ1-5 TRBV18 TRBD1 14 CASSRQGTGQPQHF TGTGCCAGCTCAAGACAGGGAACTGGACAGCCCCAGCATTTT
NA TRBJ2-3 TRBV5-1 TRBD2 15 CASSFTRGGTDTQYF TGCGCCAGCAGCTTTACCCGGGGGGGCACAGATACGCAGTATTTT
few TRBJ2-7 TRBV27 TRBD2 14 CASRIAGSGVEQYF TGTGCCAGCAGGATAGCGGGAAGTGGCGTCGAGCAGTACTTC
few TRBJ2-7 TRBV5-1 TRBD1 13 CASSVTGGAEQYF TGCGCCAGCAGCGTGACAGGGGGCGCCGAGCAGTACTTC
once TRBJ1-4 TRBV25-1 NA 18 CASSELGGAHSTNEKLFF TGTGCCAGCAGTGAATTAGGGGGGGCTCATTCAACTAATGAAAAACTGTTTTTT
NA TRBJ2-5 TRBV7-2 NA 14 CASSFQGGQETQYF TGTGCCAGCAGCTTCCAGGGAGGACAAGAGACCCAGTACTTC
NA TRBJ2-3 TRBV19 TRBD1 14 CASSTGQGALPQYF TGTGCCAGTAGTACCGGACAGGGGGCCCTTCCACAGTATTTT
NA TRBJ1-1 TRBV14 TRBD1 13 CASIIGGGGVAFF TGTGCCAGCATAATAGGGGGCGGCGGCGTAGCTTTCTTT
NA TRBJ1-2 TRBV30 TRBD1 15 CAWSRTAGGGYGYTF TGTGCCTGGAGTCGGACCGCAGGGGGCGGATATGGCTACACCTTC
NA TRBJ2-3 TRBV7-3 TRBD2 17 CASSLDPSGGTTDTQYF TGTGCCAGCAGCTTAGACCCTAGCGGGGGGACCACAGATACGCAGTATTTT
NA TRBJ2-2 TRBV5-1 TRBD1 14 CASRRDSNTGELFF TGCGCCAGCAGACGGGACAGTAACACCGGGGAGCTGTTTTTT